The source of this T cell receptor (beta chain) is a study of T cell responses to AZD1222 COVID-19 vaccine. General study findings and limits: Repertoire sampling was restricted to post-peak T cell response timepoints. Spike-wide coverage was observed for vaccine-associated CD4 TCRs, with dominant responses at 160-218 and 743-854. Baseline testing showed seropositivity in only 5 or 6 AZD1222 recipients. Unmutated variant regions are reportedly targeted by nearly half of spike-specific TCRs.

The germline V gene has CDR1 SNHLY and CDR2 FYNNEI. The CDR3 is 12 amino acids. Trimming pared 5 bases from V and 1 base from J, leaving 3 bases between. Of note for this clone: Antigen specificity is unknown.

Profiling relied on immunoSEQ multiplex PCR, and the TCRdb table lists in-frame clones only, not all of them. The sample carries roughly 180,000 clones, 90% to 95% recorded once. This receptor was obtained from an adult who received the MenACWY meningococcal vaccine as a control. The genes are TRBV2 and TRBJ2-4; D not certain. The specimen was peripheral blood, collected 28 days after the second dose of the MenACWY control vaccine. CDR3 DNA sequence: TGTGCCAGCAGTTGGGCCAAAAACATTCAGTACTTC. It encodes CASSWAKNIQYF.